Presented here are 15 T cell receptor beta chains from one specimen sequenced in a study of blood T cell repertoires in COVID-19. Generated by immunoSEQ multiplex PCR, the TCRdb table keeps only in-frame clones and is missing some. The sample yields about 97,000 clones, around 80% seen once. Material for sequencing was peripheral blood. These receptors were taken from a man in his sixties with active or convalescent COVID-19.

The CDR3 coding sequence is TGTGCCAGCAGCATGGGACTAGCGGGAGGAAGGGGCAATGAGCAGTTCTTC. Encoded protein: CASSMGLAGGRGNEQFF. This chain links TRBV9 with TRBJ2-1; 15 bases line up with TRBD2. V shed 4 bases and J 6 bases; nucleotides not matched to a gene: 8. CDR1 SGDLS and CDR2 YYNGEE come from the germline V gene. The length of the CDR3 is 17 residues. Drawing the rest from reference TRBV9 and TRBJ2-1, the complete variable domain is DSGVTQTPKHLITATGQRVTLRCSPRSGDLSVYWYQQSLDQGLQFLIQYYNGEERAKGNILERFSAQQFPDLHSELNLSSLELGDSALYFCASSMGLAGGRGNEQFFGPGTRLTVL.

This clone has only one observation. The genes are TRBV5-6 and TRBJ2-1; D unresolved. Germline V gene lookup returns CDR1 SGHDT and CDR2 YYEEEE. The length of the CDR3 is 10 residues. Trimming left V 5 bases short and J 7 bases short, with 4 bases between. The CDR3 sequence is CASRLNEQFF. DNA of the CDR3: TGTGCCAGCAGACTTAATGAGCAGTTCTTC.

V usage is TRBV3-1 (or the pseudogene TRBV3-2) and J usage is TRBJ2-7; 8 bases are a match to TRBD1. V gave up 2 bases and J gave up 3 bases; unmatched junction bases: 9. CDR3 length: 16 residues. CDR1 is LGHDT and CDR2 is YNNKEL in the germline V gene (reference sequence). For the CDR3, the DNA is TGTGCCAGCAGCCAAATGCAGGGGGCGGGATTCTACGAGCAGTACGTC. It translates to CASSQMQGAGFYEQYV.

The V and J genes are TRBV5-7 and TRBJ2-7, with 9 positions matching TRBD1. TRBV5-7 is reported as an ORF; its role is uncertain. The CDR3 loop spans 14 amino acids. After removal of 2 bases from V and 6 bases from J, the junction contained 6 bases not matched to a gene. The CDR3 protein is CASSFRTGVGEQYV. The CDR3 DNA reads TGTGCCAGCAGCTTCCGGACAGGGGTGGGCGAGCAGTACGTC.

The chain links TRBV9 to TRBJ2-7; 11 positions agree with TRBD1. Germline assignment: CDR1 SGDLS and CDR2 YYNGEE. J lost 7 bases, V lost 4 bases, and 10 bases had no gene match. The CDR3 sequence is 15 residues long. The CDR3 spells CASSPGTGGTGEQYF. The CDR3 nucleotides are TGTGCCAGCAGCCCGGGGACAGGGGGGACGGGGGAGCAGTACTTC.

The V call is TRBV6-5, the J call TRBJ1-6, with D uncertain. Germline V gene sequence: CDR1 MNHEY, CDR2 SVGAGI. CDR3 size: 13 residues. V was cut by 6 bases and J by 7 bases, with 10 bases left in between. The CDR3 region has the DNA TGTGCCAGCAGGAGGGCGGGGAATTCACCCCTCCACTTT. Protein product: CASRRAGNSPLHF.

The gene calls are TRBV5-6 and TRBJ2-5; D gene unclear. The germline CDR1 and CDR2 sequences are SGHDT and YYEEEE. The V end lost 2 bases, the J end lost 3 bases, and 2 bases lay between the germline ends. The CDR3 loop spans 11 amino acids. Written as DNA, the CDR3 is TGTGCCAGCAGCTTCGAAGAGACCCAGTACTTC. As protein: CASSFEETQYF.

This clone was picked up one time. CDR3 nucleotide sequence: TGTGCCAGCACTGATAGCGGGGAGACCCAGTACTTC. Protein: CASTDSGETQYF. The chain is built from TRBV2 and TRBJ2-5; TRBD2 agrees at 7 bases. This CDR3 contains 12 residues. J gave up 5 bases and V 7 bases, and 4 bases lay outside the gene matches. Germline V CDR1 and CDR2: SNHLY, FYNNEI.

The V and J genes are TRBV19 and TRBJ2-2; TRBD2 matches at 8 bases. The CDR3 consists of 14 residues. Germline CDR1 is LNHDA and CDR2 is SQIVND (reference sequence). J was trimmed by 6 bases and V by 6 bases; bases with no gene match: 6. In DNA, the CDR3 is TGTGCCAGTAGAGGTAGCGGGATTGCCGGGGAGCTGTTTTTT. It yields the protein CASRGSGIAGELFF.

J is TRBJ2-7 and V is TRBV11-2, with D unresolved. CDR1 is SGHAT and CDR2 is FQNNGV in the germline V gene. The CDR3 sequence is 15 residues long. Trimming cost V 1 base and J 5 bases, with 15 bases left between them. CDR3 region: CASSLAYAAVNEQYF. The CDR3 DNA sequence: TGTGCCAGCAGCTTAGCGTACGCGGCAGTGAACGAGCAGTACTTC.

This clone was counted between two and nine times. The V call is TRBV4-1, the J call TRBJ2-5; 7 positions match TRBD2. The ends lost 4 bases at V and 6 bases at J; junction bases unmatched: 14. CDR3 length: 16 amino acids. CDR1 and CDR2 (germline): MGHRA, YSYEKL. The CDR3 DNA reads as TGCGCCAGCAGCCCAGGCGGGGGAGGGGTCCACAAGACCCAGTACTTC. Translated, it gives CASSPGGGGVHKTQYF.

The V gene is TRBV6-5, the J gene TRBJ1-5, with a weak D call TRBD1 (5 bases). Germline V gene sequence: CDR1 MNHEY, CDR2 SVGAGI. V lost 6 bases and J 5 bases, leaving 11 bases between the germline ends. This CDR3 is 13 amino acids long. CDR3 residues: CASRSGSHQPQHF. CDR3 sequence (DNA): TGTGCCAGCAGGTCAGGGTCCCATCAGCCCCAGCATTTT.

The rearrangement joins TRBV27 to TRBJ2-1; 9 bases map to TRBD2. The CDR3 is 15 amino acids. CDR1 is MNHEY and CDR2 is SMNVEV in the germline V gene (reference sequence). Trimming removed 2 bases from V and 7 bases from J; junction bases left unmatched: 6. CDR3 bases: TGTGCCAGCAGTTTACGGCTAGCGGGGTCAAATGAGCAGTTCTTC. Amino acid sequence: CASSLRLAGSNEQFF.

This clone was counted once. The CDR3 region is CASSSGQGALNTEAFF. CDR3 sequence (DNA): TGCGCCAGCAGCTCCGGACAGGGGGCCCTGAACACTGAAGCTTTCTTT. This chain uses TRBV5-1 with TRBJ1-1; 11 bases line up with TRBD1. V was pared by 3 bases and J by 0 bases, with 4 bases of the junction left unmatched. Germline lookup yields CDR1 SGHRS and CDR2 YFSETQ. CDR3 length: 16 residues. Full variable domain (missing parts from reference TRBV5-1 and TRBJ1-1): KAGVTQTPRYLIKTRGQQVTLSCSPISGHRSVSWYQQTPGQGLQFLFEYFSETQRNKGNFPGRFSGRQFSNSRSEMNVSTLELGDSALYLCASSSGQGALNTEAFFGQGTRLTVV.

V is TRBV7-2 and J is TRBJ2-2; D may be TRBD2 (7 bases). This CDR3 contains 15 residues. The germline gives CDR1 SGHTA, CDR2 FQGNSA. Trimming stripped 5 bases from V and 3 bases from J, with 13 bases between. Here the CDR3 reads CASSGRGWHTGELFF. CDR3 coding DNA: TGTGCCAGCAGCGGGAGGGGGTGGCACACCGGGGAGCTGTTTTTT.